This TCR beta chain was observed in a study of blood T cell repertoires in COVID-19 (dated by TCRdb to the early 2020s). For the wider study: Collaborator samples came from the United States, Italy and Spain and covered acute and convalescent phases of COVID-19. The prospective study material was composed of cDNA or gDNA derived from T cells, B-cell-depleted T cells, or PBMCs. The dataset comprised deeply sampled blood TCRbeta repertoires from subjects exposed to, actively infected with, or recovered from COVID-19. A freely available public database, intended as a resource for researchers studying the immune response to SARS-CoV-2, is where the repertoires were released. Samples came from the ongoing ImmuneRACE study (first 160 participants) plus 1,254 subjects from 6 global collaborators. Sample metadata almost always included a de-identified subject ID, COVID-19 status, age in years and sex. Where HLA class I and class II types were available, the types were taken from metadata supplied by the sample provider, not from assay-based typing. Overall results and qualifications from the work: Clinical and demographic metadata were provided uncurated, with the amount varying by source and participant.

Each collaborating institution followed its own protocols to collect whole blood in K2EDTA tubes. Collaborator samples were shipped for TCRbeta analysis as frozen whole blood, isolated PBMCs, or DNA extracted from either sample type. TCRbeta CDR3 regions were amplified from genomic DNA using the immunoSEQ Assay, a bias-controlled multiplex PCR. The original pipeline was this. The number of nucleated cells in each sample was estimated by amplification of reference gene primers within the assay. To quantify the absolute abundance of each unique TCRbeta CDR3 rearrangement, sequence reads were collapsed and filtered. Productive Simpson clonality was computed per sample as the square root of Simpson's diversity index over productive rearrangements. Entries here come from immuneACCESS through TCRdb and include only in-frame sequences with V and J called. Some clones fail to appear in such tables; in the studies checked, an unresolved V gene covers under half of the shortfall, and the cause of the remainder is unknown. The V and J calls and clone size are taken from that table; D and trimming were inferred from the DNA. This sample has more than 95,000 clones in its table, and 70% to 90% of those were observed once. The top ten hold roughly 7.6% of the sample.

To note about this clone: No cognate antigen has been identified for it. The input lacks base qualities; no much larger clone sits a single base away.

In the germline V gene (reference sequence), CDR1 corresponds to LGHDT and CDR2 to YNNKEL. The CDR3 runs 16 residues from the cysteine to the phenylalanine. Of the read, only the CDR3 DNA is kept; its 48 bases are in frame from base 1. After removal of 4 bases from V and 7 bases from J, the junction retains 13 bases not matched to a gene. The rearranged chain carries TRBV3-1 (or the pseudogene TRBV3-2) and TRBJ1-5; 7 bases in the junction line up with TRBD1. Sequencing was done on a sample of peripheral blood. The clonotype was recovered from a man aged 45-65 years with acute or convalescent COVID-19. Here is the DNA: TGTGCCAGCAGCCCGCGGTCCACAGGGGTAGAACAGCCCCAGCATTTT. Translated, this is CASSPRSTGVEQPQHF.